The 28 T cell receptor beta chains below all came from one sample that was sequenced in a study of T cells after yellow fever vaccination. A single record per CDR3 protein comes from TCRdb applying MiXCR to the 5' RACE reads. Among a few hundred thousand distinct CDR3 sequences, less than 9% were seen once, and the ten largest hold roughly 0.9%. Sequencing used CD4+ T cells sorted from PBMCs, obtained 15 days after the yellow fever booster vaccination. Receptors were obtained from a man under 40 who received the YFV17D yellow fever vaccine.

This clonotype was seen a few times. The chain has TRBV5-1 and TRBJ2-3; 7 bases map to TRBD1. CDR3 size: 15 residues. J gave up 2 bases and V 0 bases, and 3 bases lay outside the gene matches. CDR1 is SGHRS, CDR2 YFSETQ, per germline. CDR3 region: CASSLGDSVTDTQYF. For the CDR3, the DNA is TGCGCCAGCAGCTTGGGGGACAGCGTCACAGATACGCAGTATTTT.

The table lists this clonotype with many counts. The chain combines TRBV7-2 with TRBJ2-2; TRBD2 aligns across 7 bases. Germline-derived CDR1 and CDR2 are SGHTA and FQGNSA. This CDR3 is built from 16 residues. Germline trimming cut 1 base from V and 3 bases from J; bases unmatched to any gene: 5. DNA for the CDR3: TGTGCCAGCAGCTTAGAAATCGGGAGGTACACCGGGGAGCTGTTTTTT. The encoded protein is CASSLEIGRYTGELFF. The variable domain in full, with the rest retrieved from reference TRBV7-2 and TRBJ2-2, is GAGVSQSPSNKVTEKGKDVELRCDPISGHTALYWYRQSLGQGLEFLIYFQGNSAPDKSGLPSDRFSAERTGGSVSTLTIQRTQQEDSAVYLCASSLEIGRYTGELFFGEGSRLTVL.

This clonotype turned up a few times. The V gene is TRBV21-1, the J gene TRBJ2-3; the table assigns TRBD1, which was not confirmed against the DNA. TRBV21-1 constitutes a pseudogene. The CDR3 spans 14 residues. The CDR3 reads CASSWAESTDTQYF. DNA for the CDR3: TGTGCCAGCAGCTGGGCGGAAAGCACAGATACGCAGTATTTT.

Ten or more counts support this clonotype. J is TRBJ2-7 and V is TRBV6-5, with no clear D. The V and J ends lost 0 bases and 4 bases respectively, with 10 bases between them. In germline, CDR1 is MNHEY, CDR2 SVGAGI. This CDR3 spans 14 amino acids. CDR3 coding DNA: TGTGCCAGCAGTTACTCTCCAGGAGTTTACGAGCAGTACTTC. Amino acids: CASSYSPGVYEQYF.

V and J are TRBV7-3 and TRBJ2-3; 11 nucleotides line up with TRBD2. The germline CDR1 and CDR2 sequences are SGHTA and FQGTGA. The CDR3 length is 16 residues. Losses at the gene ends were 5 bases for V and 11 bases for J; bases not matched to a gene: 15. The CDR3, as DNA: TGTGCCAGCAGCACCACTAGCGGGAGTAGGATACATATGCAGTATTTT. Residues: CASSTTSGSRIHMQYF.

This clonotype was seen a few times. The chain employs TRBV5-4 and TRBJ2-1; 8 bases match TRBD2. V lost 5 bases and J lost 5; bases outside the gene matches: 15. This CDR3 comprises 17 residues. The germline V gene encodes CDR1 SGHNT and CDR2 YYREEE (reference sequence). CDR3 nucleotide sequence: TGTGCCAGCAGGGACGCCTCTGGCGGGAGGACCGACAATGAGCAGTTCTTC. The encoded protein is CASRDASGGRTDNEQFF.

This clonotype was seen ten or more times. The chain joins TRBV12-3 or TRBV12-4 to TRBJ2-2; 12 nucleotides agree with TRBD2. The CDR3 is 15 residues long. V gave up 3 bases and J gave up 6 bases; unmatched junction bases: 2. The CDR3 here is CASSFLAGGAGELFF. Here the CDR3 DNA reads TGTGCCAGCAGTTTTCTAGCGGGAGGGGCCGGGGAGCTGTTTTTT.

This clonotype was observed a handful of times. This chain joins TRBV21-1 and TRBJ2-6. TRBV21-1 is reported as a pseudogene. The CDR3 consists of 16 residues. Here the CDR3 reads CASSVLQGSGANVLTF. Written as DNA, the CDR3 is TGTGCCAGCAGCGTCCTACAGGGGTCTGGGGCCAACGTCCTGACTTTC.

This chain links TRBV7-2 with TRBJ2-1; 13 bases map to TRBD2. This CDR3 spans 15 amino acids. V trimming: 1 base; J trimming: 12 bases; junction bases outside the gene matches: 6. In germline, CDR1 is SGHTA, CDR2 FQGNSA. The CDR3 DNA sequence: TGTGCCAGCAGCTTAGATGGACTAGCGGGAGCCTCGCAGTTCTTC. This sequence encodes CASSLDGLAGASQFF. The full variable domain, completed using reference TRBV7-2 and TRBJ2-1, is GAGVSQSPSNKVTEKGKDVELRCDPISGHTALYWYRQSLGQGLEFLIYFQGNSAPDKSGLPSDRFSAERTGGSVSTLTIQRTQQEDSAVYLCASSLDGLAGASQFFGPGTRLTVL.

For this clonotype: It may be a read error: a sequence one base away is much more abundant. V and J are TRBV28 and TRBJ2-4; no clear D. CDR1 MDHEN and CDR2 SYDVKM come from the germline V gene. Trimming cost V 10 bases and J 3 bases, with 13 bases left between them. The CDR3 loop spans 13 amino acids. The CDR3 nucleotides are TGTGCCATCACCAACTACGGCAAAAACATTCAGTACTTC. It translates to CAITNYGKNIQYF.

This clonotype was counted a few times. The CDR3 loop is CASSFTQTSGSYNEQFF. The CDR3 DNA is TGCGCCAGCAGCTTTACCCAGACTAGCGGTTCCTACAATGAGCAGTTCTTC. This chain links TRBV5-1 with TRBJ2-1; 9 nucleotides align to TRBD2. This CDR3 comprises 17 residues. Germline V gives CDR1 SGHRS, CDR2 YFSETQ. The junction had 7 bases not matched to a gene; V was cut back by 2 bases and J by 1 base.

The sample holds a few counts of this clonotype. The chain combines TRBV20-1 with TRBJ2-7, with 9 nucleotides matching TRBD2. Trimming took 3 bases from V and 6 from J; bases not matched to a gene: 6. The germline V gene has CDR1 DFQATT and CDR2 SNEGSKA (reference sequence). The CDR3 covers 13 residues. CDR3 region: CSASSGSLSEQYF. The CDR3 DNA reads TGCAGTGCTAGTAGCGGGAGCTTAAGCGAGCAGTACTTC.

This clonotype was detected a few times. This chain links TRBV7-3 with TRBJ2-2; tentative D call: TRBD2 (6 bases). V was clipped by 5 bases and J by 5 bases, with 21 bases between them. This CDR3 contains 17 residues. Germline CDR1 is SGHTA and CDR2 is FQGTGA. In DNA, the CDR3 is TGTGCCAGCAGCCGAGGGGCAGCGGGTCGGGAGACCGGGGAGCTGTTTTTT. Translating it yields CASSRGAAGRETGELFF.

This clonotype was seen repeatedly, ten times or more. The chain uses TRBV12-3 or TRBV12-4 and TRBJ2-5; 9 positions agree with TRBD1. This CDR3 region has 15 residues. The V and J ends lost 5 bases and 5 bases, in that order; junction bases with no gene match: 9. The CDR3 coding sequence is TGTGCCAGCAGTGGCGAACAGGGGGCGATGGAGACCCAGTACTTC. Protein: CASSGEQGAMETQYF.

This clonotype was picked up a small number of times. V usage is TRBV5-1 and J usage is TRBJ1-1; 8 bases are a match to TRBD1. CDR1 SGHRS and CDR2 YFSETQ come from the germline V gene. After removal of 4 bases from V and 3 bases from J, the junction contained 8 bases not matched to a gene. This CDR3 spans 15 amino acids. The DNA for the CDR3 is TGCGCCAGCAGCAGTCAGGGGGCACGGGACACTGAAGCTTTCTTT. This encodes CASSSQGARDTEAFF.

This clonotype has at least ten counts. The chain recombines TRBV18 with TRBJ2-6; the D is unclear. Trimming took 2 bases from V and 4 from J, leaving 9 bases between them. Germline CDR1 KGHSH, CDR2 LQKENI. This CDR3 spans 15 amino acids. The CDR3 spells CASSPVGSGANVLTF. The CDR3 bases are TGTGCCAGCTCACCAGTTGGGTCAGGGGCCAACGTCCTGACTTTC.

The chain uses TRBV3-1 and TRBJ1-1; possibly TRBD1 for D (6 bases). Germline CDR1 reads LGHDT; CDR2 reads YNNKEL (reference sequence). The CDR3 sequence is 14 residues long. Between the trimmed V and J ends, which lost 3 bases and 3 bases, there was a span of 11 bases. The chain's CDR3 is CASSHMTGYTEAFF. CDR3 coding DNA: TGTGCCAGCAGCCACATGACAGGATACACTGAAGCTTTCTTT.

This clonotype was counted at least ten times. This chain connects TRBV12-3 or TRBV12-4 to TRBJ1-1; no reliable D call. This CDR3 contains 13 residues. V was cut by 3 bases and J by 1 base, with 6 bases left in between. This CDR3 is CASSFRKNTEAFF. The CDR3 bases are TGTGCCAGCAGTTTTAGGAAGAACACTGAAGCTTTCTTT.

The chain carries TRBV7-8 and TRBJ1-1, with D possibly being TRBD1 (6 bases). Per germline, CDR1 SGHVS and CDR2 FQNEAQ. V was clipped by 2 bases and J by 0 bases, with 10 bases between them. This CDR3 has 15 residues. CDR3 sequence reads: CASSLKRGLNTEAFF. The CDR3 nucleotides read TGTGCCAGCAGCTTAAAAAGGGGGTTGAACACTGAAGCTTTCTTT.

This clonotype was observed a handful of times. This chain uses TRBV12-3 or TRBV12-4 with TRBJ2-7; D unresolved. The CDR3 length is 15 residues. The ends were cut back, 1 base at V and 0 bases at J, with 10 bases in the middle. CDR3 nucleotide sequence: TGTGCCAGCAGTTTAGTTCATCTGAGCTCCTACGAGCAGTACTTC. Residues: CASSLVHLSSYEQYF.

About this clonotype: This may be a read error: a much more frequent sequence differs by one nucleotide. The gene calls are TRBV28 and TRBJ2-1; unclear D gene. The CDR3 contains 12 residues. Germline loops: CDR1 MDHEN, CDR2 SYDVKM. Trimming stripped 1 base from V and 9 bases from J, with 7 bases between. In DNA form, the CDR3 reads TGTGCCAGCAGTTTATCCCCCGGTGAGCAGTTCTTC. Encoded protein: CASSLSPGEQFF.

This clonotype was observed many times. The chain is built from TRBV19 and TRBJ1-1; D gene unclear. The length of the CDR3 is 10 residues. Germline V CDR1 and CDR2: LNHDA, SQIVND (reference sequence). V lost 5 bases, J lost 10 bases, and 8 bases lay in between. The CDR3 reads CASSSHRAFF. CDR3 nucleotide sequence: TGTGCCAGTAGTTCCCACCGAGCTTTCTTT.

At least ten counts were recorded for this clonotype. The chain combines TRBV5-1 with TRBJ2-1; 10 nucleotides line up with TRBD1. V was pared by 0 bases and J by 7 bases, with 7 bases of the junction left unmatched. Germline assignment: CDR1 SGHRS and CDR2 YFSETQ. CDR3 length: 16 residues. Here the CDR3 DNA reads TGCGCCAGCAGCTTGGAATGGGCGGGACAGGGGAATGAGCAGTTCTTC. As protein: CASSLEWAGQGNEQFF.

This clonotype was observed a handful of times. This chain joins TRBV11-2 and TRBJ2-1, with 8 bases that match TRBD2. Germline-derived CDR1 and CDR2 are SGHAT and FQNNGV. The CDR3 runs 16 residues. With V trimmed by 6 bases and J by 8 bases, 15 bases remained unmatched. Written as DNA, the CDR3 is TGTGCCAGCAGACCCCTCGGGACTAGATGGGCCCATGAGCAGTTCTTC. The encoded protein is CASRPLGTRWAHEQFF.

This clonotype occurred a few times. The J gene is TRBJ2-1, the V gene TRBV6-5; TRBD1 agrees at 7 bases. The CDR3 extends over 16 amino acids. Trimming took 2 bases from V and 8 from J; bases not matched to a gene: 12. CDR1 and CDR2 from the germline V gene are MNHEY and SVGAGI. CDR3: CASSYGVATGYDEQFF. CDR3 coding DNA: TGTGCCAGCAGTTACGGGGTGGCGACAGGGTATGATGAGCAGTTCTTC.

This chain links TRBV6-1 with TRBJ1-2, with TRBD1 as a possible D gene (5 bases). The CDR3 length is 13 residues. CDR1 is MNHNS, CDR2 SASEGT, per germline. V shed 7 bases and J shed 7 bases, with 16 bases lying between them. The DNA of the CDR3 is TGTGCCAGCAAGGAGATCGGGGCTATTGGCTACACCTTC. It encodes CASKEIGAIGYTF.

This sequence joins TRBV20-1 and TRBJ1-1, with D maybe TRBD1 (5 bases). The CDR3 contains 14 residues. V lost 2 bases, J lost 3 bases, and 13 bases lay in between. Germline V gene data show CDR1 as DFQATT and CDR2 as SNEGSKA (reference sequence). The CDR3 DNA follows: TGCAGTGCTAGAATGGGGGGGGAAGACACTGAAGCTTTCTTT. Amino acids: CSARMGGEDTEAFF.

This clonotype has only a few counts. V usage is TRBV20-1 and J usage is TRBJ2-3; D gene uncertain. This CDR3 has 17 residues. Germline lookup yields CDR1 DFQATT and CDR2 SNEGSKA (reference sequence). The V and J ends lost 4 bases and 4 bases respectively, with 24 bases between them. The CDR3 DNA follows: TGCAGTGCTACAATCGGAGTAGCTCGGTCTAGGGCAGATACGCAGTATTTT. The encoded protein is CSATIGVARSRADTQYF.